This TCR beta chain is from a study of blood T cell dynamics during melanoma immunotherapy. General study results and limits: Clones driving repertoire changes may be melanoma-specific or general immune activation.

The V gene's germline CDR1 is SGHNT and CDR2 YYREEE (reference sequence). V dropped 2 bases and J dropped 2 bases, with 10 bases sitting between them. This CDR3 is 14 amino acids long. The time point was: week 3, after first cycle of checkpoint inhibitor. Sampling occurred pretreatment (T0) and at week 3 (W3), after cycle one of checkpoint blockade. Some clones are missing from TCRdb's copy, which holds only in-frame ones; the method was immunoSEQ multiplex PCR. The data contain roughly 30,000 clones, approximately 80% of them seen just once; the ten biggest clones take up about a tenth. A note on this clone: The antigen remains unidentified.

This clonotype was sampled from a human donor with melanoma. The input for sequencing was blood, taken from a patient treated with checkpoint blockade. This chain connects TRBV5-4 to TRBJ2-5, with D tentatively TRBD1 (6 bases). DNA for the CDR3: TGTGCCAGCAGCTTTCCCGGGACACAAGAGACCCAGTACTTC. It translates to CASSFPGTQETQYF.